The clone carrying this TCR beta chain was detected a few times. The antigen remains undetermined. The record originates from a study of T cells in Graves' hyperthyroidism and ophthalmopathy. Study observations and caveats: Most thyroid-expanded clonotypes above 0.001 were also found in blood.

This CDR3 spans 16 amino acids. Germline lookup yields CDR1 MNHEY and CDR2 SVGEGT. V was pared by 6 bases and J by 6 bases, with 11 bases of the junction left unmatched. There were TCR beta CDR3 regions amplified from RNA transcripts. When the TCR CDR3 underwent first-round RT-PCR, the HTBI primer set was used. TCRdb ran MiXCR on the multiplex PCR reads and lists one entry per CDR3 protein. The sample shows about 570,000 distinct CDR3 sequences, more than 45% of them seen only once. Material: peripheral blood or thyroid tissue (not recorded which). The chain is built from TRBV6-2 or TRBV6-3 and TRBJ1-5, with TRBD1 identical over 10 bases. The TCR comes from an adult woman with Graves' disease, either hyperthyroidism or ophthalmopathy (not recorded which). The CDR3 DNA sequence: TGTGCCAGCAGCCCCCGGGACAGGGGAACGGGTCAGCCCCAGCATTTT. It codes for CASSPRDRGTGQPQHF.